Each of the 14 T cell receptor beta chains below was sequenced from the same sample in a study of blood T cell repertoires in COVID-19. Sequencing was performed with immunoSEQ multiplex PCR; in TCRdb, only in-frame clones are kept and a portion is missing. This repertoire shows some 330,000 clones, under 90% found once; its top ten account for 1.8%. Input material: peripheral blood. The receptor source for this set is a woman aged 25 to 45 with COVID-19, enrolled during active disease.

This clone appeared once. The chain carries TRBV6-5 and TRBJ1-2; D is unresolved. Trimming left V 7 bases short and J 0 bases short, with 9 bases between. The germline CDR1 and CDR2 sequences are MNHEY and SVGAGI. The CDR3 is made up of 13 amino acids. The chain's CDR3 is CASKRASNYGYTF. The CDR3 DNA follows: TGTGCCAGCAAGAGGGCCTCTAACTATGGCTACACCTTC.

The chain combines TRBV7-9 with TRBJ2-7, with TRBD1 matching 8 bases. This CDR3 has 14 residues. After removal of 1 base from V and 5 bases from J, the junction contained 4 bases not matched to a gene. CDR1 SEHNR and CDR2 FQNEAQ come from the germline V gene (reference sequence). Here the CDR3 reads CASSLGQGSDEQYF. CDR3 coding DNA: TGTGCCAGCAGCTTAGGACAGGGGAGCGACGAGCAGTACTTC.

This chain's CDR3 is CASTQLSGELFF. CDR3 nucleotide sequence: TGTGCCAGCACTCAGTTATCCGGGGAGCTGTTTTTT. The chain recombines TRBV2 with TRBJ2-2; D call uncertain. Germline V gene lookup returns CDR1 SNHLY and CDR2 FYNNEI. The CDR3 contains 12 residues. V lost 7 bases and J 6 bases, leaving 9 bases between the germline ends.

V is TRBV24-1 and J is TRBJ1-3; tentative D call: TRBD1 (5 bases). This CDR3 has 11 residues. Germline V gives CDR1 KGHDR, CDR2 SFDVKD. V lost 5 bases to trimming and J lost 9 bases, with 7 bases between them. In DNA form, the CDR3 reads TGTGCCACCAGTGGGGGGGGCACCATATATTTT. Amino acids: CATSGGGTIYF.

The V call is TRBV25-1, the J call TRBJ2-3, with 8 bases aligning to TRBD2. This CDR3 comprises 15 residues. The germline V gene encodes CDR1 MGHDK and CDR2 SYGVNS. V lost 1 base, J lost 2 bases, and 2 bases stayed unmatched. Here the CDR3 reads CASSELAGLTDTQYF. The CDR3 DNA is TGTGCCAGCAGTGAATTAGCGGGACTCACAGATACGCAGTATTTT.

The CDR3: CASSPNKLWSSGNTIYF. The CDR3 bases are TGCGCCAGCAGCCCAAACAAGCTGTGGAGCTCTGGAAACACCATATATTTT. The V gene is TRBV4-3, the J gene TRBJ1-3; D call uncertain. Germline V gives CDR1 LGHNA, CDR2 YSLEER. CDR3 length equals 17 residues. Trimming removed 4 bases from V and 0 bases from J, with 16 bases in between.

In nucleotides, the CDR3 is TGTGCCTGGAGTCAGGGGGCCGTAGAGCAGTACTTC. Its translation: CAWSQGAVEQYF. This rearrangement joins TRBV30 to TRBJ2-7; TRBD1 aligns across 8 bases. The CDR3 is made up of 12 amino acids. The V segment lost 2 bases and the J segment 7 bases; nucleotides outside the gene matches: 4. Germline-derived CDR1 and CDR2 are GTSNPN and SVGIG (reference sequence).

This rearrangement joins TRBV6-4 to TRBJ2-7, with 8 bases identical to TRBD2. This CDR3 has 15 residues. Germline values: CDR1 MRHNA, CDR2 SNTAGT. V was clipped by 3 bases and J by 5 bases; unmatched bases: 9. CDR3 sequence reads: CASSEYRGGHHEQYV. In nucleotides, the CDR3 is TGTGCCAGCAGTGAGTACCGGGGGGGCCACCACGAGCAGTACGTC.

This CDR3 reads CASSSGTGGTDEQFF. The DNA for the CDR3 is TGTGCCAGCAGCTCCGGGACAGGGGGAACAGATGAGCAGTTCTTC. The chain joins TRBV7-9 to TRBJ2-1, with 11 bases fitting TRBD1. The V gene's germline CDR1 is SEHNR and CDR2 FQNEAQ (reference sequence). The trim removed 4 bases at V and 8 bases at J, leaving 7 bases unmatched. This CDR3 has 15 residues.

The chain joins TRBV10-3 to TRBJ2-7; perhaps TRBD2 as D (7 bases). Germline V gene sequence: CDR1 ENHRY, CDR2 SYGVKD. There are 14 residues in the CDR3. V lost 0 bases, J lost 5 bases, and 11 bases lay in between. CDR3 sequence reads: CAISESQGRDEQYF. DNA for the CDR3: TGTGCCATCAGTGAGTCCCAGGGGAGGGACGAGCAGTACTTC.

This chain joins TRBV6-1 and TRBJ1-5; no definite D call. The CDR3 loop spans 15 amino acids. Looked up from germline, CDR1 is MNHNS and CDR2 is SASEGT. V gave up 0 bases and J gave up 7 bases, with 13 bases separating them. The CDR3 sequence: CASSEAQAFNQPQHF. DNA of the CDR3: TGTGCCAGCAGTGAAGCGCAGGCCTTCAACCAGCCCCAGCATTTT.

This chain uses TRBV9 with TRBJ1-2, with D unresolved. This CDR3 contains 15 residues. Germline values: CDR1 SGDLS, CDR2 YYNGEE. Trimming cost V 3 bases and J 5 bases, with 17 bases left between them. CDR3 residues: CASSAVSSSGYGYTF. The CDR3 nucleotides are TGTGCCAGCAGCGCCGTGTCCTCCTCGGGGTATGGCTACACCTTC.

This chain links TRBV5-1 with TRBJ1-5; no firm D call. In germline, CDR1 is SGHRS, CDR2 YFSETQ. Trimming shortened V by 2 bases and J by 5 bases, and 8 bases separated the two germline ends. The CDR3 loop spans 13 amino acids. The CDR3 bases are TGCGCCAGCAGCTTCGGTGTTGATCAGCCCCAGCATTTT. This gives the protein CASSFGVDQPQHF.

The V gene is TRBV27, the J gene TRBJ1-2, with TRBD1 identical over 9 bases. CDR3 length equals 14 residues. Looked up from germline, CDR1 is MNHEY and CDR2 is SMNVEV (reference sequence). With 6 bases clipped from V and 4 bases from J, the junction kept 6 bases outside the gene matches. This CDR3 reads CASSLTGGIYGYTF. In DNA, the CDR3 is TGTGCCAGCAGCCTGACAGGGGGAATCTATGGCTACACCTTC.